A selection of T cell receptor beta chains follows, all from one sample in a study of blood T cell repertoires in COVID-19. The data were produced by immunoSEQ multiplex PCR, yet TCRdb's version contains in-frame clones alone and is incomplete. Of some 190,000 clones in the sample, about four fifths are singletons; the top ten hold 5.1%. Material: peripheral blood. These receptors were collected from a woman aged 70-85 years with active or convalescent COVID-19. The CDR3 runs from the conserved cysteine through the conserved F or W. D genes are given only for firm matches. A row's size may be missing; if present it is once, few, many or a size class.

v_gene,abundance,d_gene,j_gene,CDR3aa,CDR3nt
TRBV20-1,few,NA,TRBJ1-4,CSASLEPTTNEKLFF,TGCAGTGCTAGTCTAGAACCTACAACTAATGAAAAACTGTTTTTT
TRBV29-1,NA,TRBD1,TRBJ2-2,CSVRGLGTGELFF,TGCAGCGTCAGGGGGCTTGGGACCGGGGAGCTGTTTTTT
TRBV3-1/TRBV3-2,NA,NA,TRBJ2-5,CASSQEGAEPVSQYF,TGTGCCAGCAGCCAAGAAGGGGCGGAGCCGGTTTCCCAGTACTTC
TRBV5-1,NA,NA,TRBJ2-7,CASKISGTAYEQYF,TGCGCCAGCAAAATTAGCGGGACAGCCTACGAGCAGTACTTC
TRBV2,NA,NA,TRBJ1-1,CASKRQLNTEAFF,TGTGCCAGCAAGAGACAGCTGAACACTGAAGCTTTCTTT
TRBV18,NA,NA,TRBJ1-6,CASSPGLPGGNSPLHF,TGTGCCAGCTCACCGGGACTGCCCGGAGGGAATTCACCCCTCCACTTT
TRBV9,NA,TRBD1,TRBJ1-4,CASSVGTGGRSNEKLFF,TGTGCCAGCAGCGTAGGGACAGGGGGCAGATCTAATGAAAAACTGTTTTTT
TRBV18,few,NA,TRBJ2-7,CASSPSIEQYF,TGTGCCAGCTCACCCTCTATCGAGCAGTACTTC
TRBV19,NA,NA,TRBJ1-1,CASSIYTTGEHTEAFF,TGTGCCAGTAGTATCTATACGACAGGAGAACACACTGAAGCTTTCTTT
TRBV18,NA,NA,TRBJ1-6,CASSPPWPNSPLHF,TGTGCCAGCTCACCGCCGTGGCCTAATTCACCCCTCCACTTT
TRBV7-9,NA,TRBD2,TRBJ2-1,CASSLGGTEQFF,TGTGCCAGCAGCTTGGGGGGGACTGAGCAGTTCTTC
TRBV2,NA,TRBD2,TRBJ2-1,CASSVSGGAYNEQFF,TGTGCCAGCAGTGTTAGCGGGGGTGCTTACAATGAGCAGTTCTTC
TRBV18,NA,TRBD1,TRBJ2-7,CASSRTGSSSYEQYF,TGTGCCAGCTCACGGACAGGTTCCAGCTCCTACGAGCAGTACTTC
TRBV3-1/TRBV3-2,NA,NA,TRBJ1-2,CASSPFEGRGNGYTF,TGTGCCAGCAGCCCATTCGAGGGTCGAGGGAATGGCTACACCTTC
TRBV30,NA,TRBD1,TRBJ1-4,CASGTAGVRNEKLFF,TGTGCCTCCGGGACAGCGGGAGTGAGGAATGAAAAACTGTTTTTT
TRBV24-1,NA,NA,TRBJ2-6,CATSEGGAVGRANVLTF,TGTGCCACCAGTGAGGGCGGTGCGGTCGGGAGGGCCAACGTCCTGACTTTC
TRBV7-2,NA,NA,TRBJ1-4,CASSPSGVFLNEKLFF,TGTGCCAGCAGCCCCAGCGGGGTCTTTCTTAATGAAAAACTGTTTTTT
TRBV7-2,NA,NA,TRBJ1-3,CASSLDGSSGNTIYF,TGTGCCAGCAGCTTAGACGGGAGCTCTGGAAACACCATATATTTT
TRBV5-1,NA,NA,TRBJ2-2,CASSLAGSSGELFF,TGCGCCAGCAGCTTGGCCGGGTCTAGCGGGGAGCTGTTTTTT
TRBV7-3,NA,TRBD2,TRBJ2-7,CASSLMGTSNEQYF,TGTGCCAGCAGCTTAATGGGGACTAGTAACGAGCAGTACTTC
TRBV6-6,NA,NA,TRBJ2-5,CASSASETQYF,TGTGCCAGCAGTGCTAGTGAGACCCAGTACTTC
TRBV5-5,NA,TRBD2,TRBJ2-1,CASSLVTSGSSNEQFF,TGTGCCAGCAGCTTGGTCACTAGCGGGAGCAGCAATGAGCAGTTCTTC
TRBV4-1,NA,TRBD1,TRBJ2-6,CASSQVQGTGANVLTF,TGCGCCAGCAGCCAAGTACAGGGGACTGGGGCCAACGTCCTGACTTTC
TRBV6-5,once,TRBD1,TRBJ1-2,CASSYSRGLGYTF,TGTGCCAGCAGTTACTCGAGGGGGCTCGGCTACACCTTC
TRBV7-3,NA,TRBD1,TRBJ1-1,CASSLKTGTGITEAFF,TGTGCCAGCAGCTTAAAGACCGGGACAGGGATTACTGAAGCTTTCTTT
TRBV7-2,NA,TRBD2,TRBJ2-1,CASSLHPGTSYYNEQFF,TGTGCCAGCAGCCTACACCCCGGGACTAGCTACTACAATGAGCAGTTCTTC
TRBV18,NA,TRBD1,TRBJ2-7,CASSPPRTGSYEQYF,TGTGCCAGCTCACCACCGAGGACAGGATCCTACGAGCAGTACTTC
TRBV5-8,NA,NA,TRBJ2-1,CASSLWRSQGRRNEQFF,TGTGCCAGCAGCCTATGGCGGTCGCAGGGTAGGCGCAATGAGCAGTTCTTC
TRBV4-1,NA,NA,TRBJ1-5,CASSSTGDSNQPQHF,TGCGCCAGCAGCTCGACAGGAGATAGCAATCAGCCCCAGCATTTT
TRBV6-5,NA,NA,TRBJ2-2,CASSYRQLSNTGELFF,TGTGCCAGCAGTTACCGACAGCTCTCGAACACCGGGGAGCTGTTTTTT